Sequencing of this T cell receptor (beta chain) was carried out in a study of technical replicates of blood from a handful of donors. The CDR3 has 14 amino acids. After removal of 8 bases from V and 7 bases from J, the junction contained 9 bases not matched to a gene. Germline V CDR1 and CDR2: MNHNS, SASEGT. This table comes from immunoSEQ multiplex PCR, and its TCRdb copy is limited to in-frame clones, with some not included. The profile shows roughly 56,000 clones, about 95% of them singletons. The chain has TRBV6-1 and TRBJ1-4; 8 nucleotides match TRBD1. The receptor comes from a human donor in good health. Some clones in this sample may be carry-over from other donors' samples. Sequencing was performed on PBMCs. The CDR3 nucleotides are TGTGCCAGCCACCCCGGGACAGGCGTTGAAAAACTGTTTTTT. This encodes CASHPGTGVEKLFF.